These 10 T cell receptor beta chains came from one sample sequenced in a study of blood T cell repertoires in COVID-19. Assay: immunoSEQ multiplex PCR; the TCRdb copy retains only in-frame clones and omits some. Seen here are 90,000 to 100,000 clones, 80% to 85% observed once, and the top ten hold around 6.6%. What was sequenced was peripheral blood. These receptors were taken from a man in his fifties or sixties with acute or convalescent COVID-19.

The chain links TRBV9 to TRBJ2-7; 8 nucleotides agree with TRBD2. This CDR3 has 15 residues. Germline CDR1 reads SGDLS; CDR2 reads YYNGEE. V dropped 0 bases and J dropped 0; count of bases not matched to a gene: 2. CDR3 residues: CASSVGLASSYEQYF. In nucleotides, the CDR3 is TGTGCCAGCAGCGTAGGACTAGCGTCCTCCTACGAGCAGTACTTC.

The chain joins TRBV13 to TRBJ2-5; weak D call: TRBD1 (6 bases). The V and J ends lost 5 bases and 1 base respectively, with 11 bases between them. Germline values: CDR1 PRHDT, CDR2 FYEKMQ (reference sequence). The CDR3 is 14 amino acids. As DNA, the CDR3 is TGTGCCAGCAGCCCCGGGACAATCCAAGAGACCCAGTACTTC. Residues: CASSPGTIQETQYF.

V usage is TRBV7-2 and J usage is TRBJ1-1, with 8 bases that match TRBD1. V lost 5 bases, J lost 8 bases, and 7 bases stayed unmatched. This CDR3 comprises 13 residues. Germline V lookup: CDR1 SGHTA, CDR2 FQGNSA. In DNA, the CDR3 is TGTGCCAGCAGCCCCCGGACAGGGAGGGAAGCTTTCTTT. This encodes CASSPRTGREAFF.

This chain links TRBV5-4 with TRBJ2-1; the D gene is possibly TRBD2 (6 bases). This CDR3 spans 15 amino acids. V lost 4 bases, J lost 4 bases, and 15 bases lay in between. Germline CDR1 is SGHNT and CDR2 is YYREEE (reference sequence). The CDR3 loop reads CASSRDSGLYNEQFF. The DNA of the CDR3 is TGTGCCAGCAGCCGGGACTCAGGCTTATACAATGAGCAGTTCTTC.

The chain joins TRBV19 to TRBJ1-4, with D uncertain. Trimming cost V 7 bases and J 7 bases, with 19 bases left between them. The CDR3 has 15 residues. Germline CDR1 reads LNHDA; CDR2 reads SQIVND (reference sequence). This chain's CDR3 is CASTDLLRHIEKLFF. As DNA, the CDR3 is TGTGCCAGTACCGACCTTCTCAGACACATTGAAAAACTGTTTTTT. Full variable domain (missing parts from reference TRBV19 and TRBJ1-4): DGGITQSPKYLFRKEGQNVTLSCEQNLNHDAMYWYRQDPGQGLRLIYYSQIVNDFQKGDIAEGYSVSREKKESFPLTVTSAQKNPTAFYLCASTDLLRHIEKLFFGSGTQLSVL.

The chain recombines TRBV2 with TRBJ1-2; 9 bases are shared with TRBD1. Per the germline V gene, CDR1 is SNHLY and CDR2 is FYNNEI. This CDR3 spans 13 amino acids. V shed 8 bases and J 2 bases; nucleotides not matched to a gene: 3. As DNA, the CDR3 is TGTGCCAGCTCAGGACAGGGGAACTATGGCTACACCTTC. It is translated as CASSGQGNYGYTF.

CDR3 region: CATSLLKTGFFGYTF. CDR3 in DNA: TGTGCCACCAGCCTATTAAAGACAGGGTTTTTTGGCTACACCTTC. The chain is built from TRBV15 and TRBJ1-2; 7 bases are shared with TRBD1. Germline V gives CDR1 LNHNV, CDR2 YYDKDF (reference sequence). Trimming removed 5 bases from V and 7 bases from J; junction bases left unmatched: 13. The CDR3 contains 15 residues.

The rearrangement uses TRBV30 and TRBJ1-6; D gene uncertain. V was pared by 0 bases and J by 6 bases, with 12 bases between. Germline CDR1 GTSNPN, CDR2 SVGIG (reference sequence). This CDR3 is 15 amino acids long. The CDR3 sequence is CAWSVADGGNSPLHF. DNA for the CDR3: TGTGCCTGGAGTGTAGCAGACGGAGGTAATTCACCCCTCCACTTT.

This chain connects TRBV11-2 to TRBJ2-7; D is undetermined. Per the germline V gene, CDR1 is SGHAT and CDR2 is FQNNGV. This CDR3 spans 13 amino acids. The V end lost 0 bases, the J end lost 13 bases, and 16 bases lay between the germline ends. The CDR3 is CASSLDLLAGNYF. The CDR3 nucleotides are TGTGCCAGCAGCTTAGATCTATTGGCAGGAAATTACTTC. Looking up the rest from reference TRBV11-2 and TRBJ2-7 gives the full variable domain: EAGVAQSPRYKIIEKRQSVAFWCNPISGHATLYWYQQILGQGPKLLIQFQNNGVVDDSQLPKDRFSAERLKGVDSTLKIQPAKLEDSAVYLCASSLDLLAGNYFGPGTRLTVT.

This clone was seen a few times. This chain links TRBV3-1 (or the pseudogene TRBV3-2) with TRBJ2-1, with a weak D call TRBD1 (5 bases). CDR3 length: 15 residues. Germline-derived CDR1 and CDR2 are LGHDT and YNNKEL (reference sequence). Trimming took 3 bases from V and 1 from J, leaving 10 bases between them. The DNA of the CDR3 is TGTGCCAGCAGCCATATGACAGAGTCCTACAATGAGCAGTTCTTC. It codes for CASSHMTESYNEQFF.